Below, one T cell receptor (beta chain) is given with its context. Its specificity is not known. These data originate in a study of T-cell reconstitution after alpha-beta-depleted transplantation in children. Unique molecular identifiers were used in preparing the TCRbeta library. One entry per CDR3 protein, called by TCRdb with MiXCR from the PCR reads. The data show fewer than 700,000 distinct CDR3 sequences, under 25% seen once. Study results and limitations: Some patients' high day-60 TCRbeta diversity was attributed to recipient cells surviving conditioning. From newly produced T cells came most of the T-cell counts and diversity one year after transplant.

This CDR3 has 15 residues. Unmatched junction bases numbered 7, after V lost 3 bases and J lost 7 bases. The germline V gene encodes CDR1 KGHSH and CDR2 LQKENI. V is TRBV18 and J is TRBJ2-1; 9 bases align to TRBD1. The clonotype originates from a boy under two years old who had a stem cell transplant for acute myeloid leukemia, so the T cells may come from the graft donor. The material sequenced was PBMCs, mostly from graft donor cells, taken 360 days after TCRalphabeta/CD19-depleted stem cell transplant. CDR3 amino acids: CASSPMDRGGNEQFF. The CDR3 bases are TGTGCCAGCTCACCTATGGACAGGGGCGGTAATGAGCAGTTCTTC.